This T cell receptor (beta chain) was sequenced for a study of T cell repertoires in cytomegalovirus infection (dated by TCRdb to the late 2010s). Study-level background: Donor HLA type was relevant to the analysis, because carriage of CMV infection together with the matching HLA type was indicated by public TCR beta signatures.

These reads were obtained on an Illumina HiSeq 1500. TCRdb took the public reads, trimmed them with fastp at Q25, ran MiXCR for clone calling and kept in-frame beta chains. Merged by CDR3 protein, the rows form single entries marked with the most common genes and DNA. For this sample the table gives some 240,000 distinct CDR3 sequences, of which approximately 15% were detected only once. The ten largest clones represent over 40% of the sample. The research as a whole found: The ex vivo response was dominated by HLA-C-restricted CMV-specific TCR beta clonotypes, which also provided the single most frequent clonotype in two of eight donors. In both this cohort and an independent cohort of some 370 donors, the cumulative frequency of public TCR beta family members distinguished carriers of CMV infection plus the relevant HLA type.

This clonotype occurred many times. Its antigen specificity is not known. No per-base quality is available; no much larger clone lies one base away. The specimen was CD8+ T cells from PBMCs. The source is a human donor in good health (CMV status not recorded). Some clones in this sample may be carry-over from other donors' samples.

The nucleotide sequence reads TGTGCCAGCAGTTTTTGGACGGAAAACACTGAAGCTTTCTTT. Its translation reads: CASSFWTENTEAFF. Recombination joined TRBV6-2 or TRBV6-3 with TRBJ1-1, with the D gene call left open. Including the terminal cysteine and phenylalanine, the CDR3 comprises 14 residues. Solely the CDR3 DNA is kept, with 42 bases framed from the first base. V sheds 4 bases and J sheds 2 bases, leaving 11 bases between their ends. The germline V gene yields MNHEY for CDR1 and SVGEGT for CDR2.